These 18 T cell receptor beta chains originate from one sample sequenced in a study of shared clonotypes between healthy human individuals. The protocol was immunoSEQ multiplex PCR, while the TCRdb copy is restricted to in-frame clones and leaves out a portion. The sample carries some 2 million clones, over 85% recorded once. Naive CD8 cells lacked CD45RO, underwent positive selection for CCR7 and left out terminally differentiated effector memory CD45RA+ cells. The sequencing sample was made of naive CD8+ T cells sorted from blood. Receptors were obtained from a man aged 18 to 29 in good health.

The rearrangement links TRBV5-4 to TRBJ2-5, with D unresolved. The CDR3 extends over 16 amino acids. The V end lost 0 bases, the J end lost 5 bases, and 17 bases lay between the germline ends. CDR1 and CDR2 (germline): SGHNT, YYREEE (reference sequence). CDR3 region: CASSLDALRPRETQYF. For the CDR3, the DNA is TGTGCCAGCAGCTTGGATGCTCTCCGGCCTAGGGAGACCCAGTACTTC.

J is TRBJ2-1 and V is TRBV30; 7 bases line up with TRBD2. Germline CDR1 and CDR2: GTSNPN and SVGIG (reference sequence). The CDR3 loop spans 13 amino acids. V shed 2 bases, J shed 6 bases, and the junction held 4 bases outside the gene matches. Written as DNA, the CDR3 is TGTGCCTGGAGTTCCGGACTAGGCAATGAGCAGTTCTTC. The encoded protein is CAWSSGLGNEQFF.

V and J are TRBV11-2 and TRBJ2-5; TRBD2 aligns across 7 bases. Germline-derived CDR1 and CDR2 are SGHAT and FQNNGV. Germline trimming cut 4 bases from V and 2 bases from J; bases unmatched to any gene: 7. CDR3 length: 15 residues. The CDR3 region is CASSSSRTSQETQYF. CDR3 coding DNA: TGTGCCAGCAGCTCGAGCCGGACTAGTCAAGAGACCCAGTACTTC.

Here the CDR3 reads CAWSTGDSSPLHF. For the CDR3, the DNA is TGTGCCTGGAGCACCGGTGACTCATCACCCCTCCACTTT. The chain employs TRBV30 and TRBJ1-6; D remains unclear. Germline CDR1 is GTSNPN and CDR2 is SVGIG (reference sequence). V lost 3 bases and J lost 10, with 13 bases in between. This CDR3 region has 13 residues.

The chain has TRBV5-3 and TRBJ1-4, with unresolved D. TRBV5-3 is placed among ORFs of uncertain function. V dropped 9 bases and J dropped 7 bases, with 19 bases sitting between them. The CDR3 length is 14 residues. The CDR3 here is CAKWAKGVSEKLFF. Here the CDR3 DNA reads TGTGCCAAATGGGCGAAGGGTGTGAGTGAAAAACTGTTTTTT.

This chain uses TRBV9 with TRBJ2-1, with a weak D call TRBD1 (6 bases). Germline V lookup: CDR1 SGDLS, CDR2 YYNGEE. V lost 0 bases, J lost 7 bases, and 14 bases lay in between. The CDR3 runs to 15 residues. CDR3 residues: CASSVGLGGRNEQFF. The CDR3 bases are TGTGCCAGCAGCGTAGGTTTAGGGGGTCGGAATGAGCAGTTCTTC. Variable domain in full (rest from reference TRBV9 and TRBJ2-1): DSGVTQTPKHLITATGQRVTLRCSPRSGDLSVYWYQQSLDQGLQFLIQYYNGEERAKGNILERFSAQQFPDLHSELNLSSLELGDSALYFCASSVGLGGRNEQFFGPGTRLTVL.

The rearrangement uses TRBV11-2 and TRBJ2-1; perhaps TRBD2 as D (6 bases). The germline V gene has CDR1 SGHAT and CDR2 FQNNGV. The V gene lost 5 bases and the J gene lost 3 bases, with 17 bases spanning the gap. This CDR3 is built from 16 residues. The CDR3 DNA is TGTGCCAGCAGCGGTTACGGGAGCACGTTCTACAATGAGCAGTTCTTC. Translating it yields CASSGYGSTFYNEQFF.

This clone was counted many times. This chain connects TRBV9 to TRBJ2-2, with TRBD2 identical over 7 bases. The V gene's germline CDR1 is SGDLS and CDR2 YYNGEE. With 1 base clipped from V and 0 bases from J, the junction kept 6 bases outside the gene matches. CDR3 length equals 17 residues. The CDR3 spells CASSVPSGDANTGELFF. CDR3 in DNA: TGTGCCAGCAGCGTACCGAGCGGGGACGCGAACACCGGGGAGCTGTTTTTT. The full variable domain, its missing parts supplied by reference TRBV9 and TRBJ2-2, is DSGVTQTPKHLITATGQRVTLRCSPRSGDLSVYWYQQSLDQGLQFLIQYYNGEERAKGNILERFSAQQFPDLHSELNLSSLELGDSALYFCASSVPSGDANTGELFFGEGSRLTVL.

The rearrangement links TRBV9 to TRBJ1-2, with D tentatively TRBD1 (6 bases). Germline V CDR1 and CDR2: SGDLS, YYNGEE. Trimming removed 2 bases from V and 0 bases from J, with 11 bases in between. This CDR3 comprises 15 residues. CDR3: CASSVYSGANYGYTF. As DNA, the CDR3 is TGTGCCAGCAGCGTTTATTCAGGGGCTAACTATGGCTACACCTTC.

V is TRBV7-8 and J is TRBJ2-3; 10 nucleotides line up with TRBD1. CDR1 is SGHVS, CDR2 FQNEAQ, per germline. The CDR3 length is 18 residues. V lost 6 bases and J lost 3; bases outside the gene matches: 15. The chain's CDR3 is CASRPPGQGRSWTDTQYF. In DNA, the CDR3 is TGTGCCAGCAGGCCTCCGGGACAGGGGAGATCATGGACAGATACGCAGTATTTT.

The chain combines TRBV11-2 with TRBJ2-7; 7 bases are shared with TRBD1. CDR3 length equals 16 residues. Trimming cost V 4 bases and J 2 bases; bases outside gene matches: 11. Germline V gene sequence: CDR1 SGHAT, CDR2 FQNNGV. CDR3 DNA sequence: TGTGCCAGCAGCTCGGACCGGGACAGTGACCCCTACGAGCAGTACTTC. Protein: CASSSDRDSDPYEQYF.

The sample holds one count of this clone. The chain recombines TRBV7-9 with TRBJ2-2; D is unclear. CDR3 length: 16 amino acids. Germline V gives CDR1 SEHNR, CDR2 FQNEAQ (reference sequence). The V end lost 5 bases, the J end lost 4 bases, and 17 bases lay between the germline ends. The chain's CDR3 is CASSPLIAVGTGELFF. CDR3 DNA sequence: TGTGCCAGCAGCCCCCTTATTGCCGTGGGCACCGGGGAGCTGTTTTTT.

This rearrangement joins TRBV27 to TRBJ1-1; no clear D gene. Per germline, CDR1 MNHEY and CDR2 SMNVEV (reference sequence). Trimming pared 5 bases from V and 0 bases from J, leaving 13 bases between. CDR3 length equals 15 residues. The CDR3 bases are TGTGCCAGCAGTACATTGTTCAACGTGAACACTGAAGCTTTCTTT. Encoded protein: CASSTLFNVNTEAFF.

The chain recombines TRBV4-3 with TRBJ1-1, with 7 bases matching TRBD1. Per the germline V gene, CDR1 is LGHNA and CDR2 is YSLEER. With V trimmed by 4 bases and J by 0 bases, 2 bases remained unmatched. CDR3 length equals 14 residues. CDR3 sequence reads: CASSPGQLNTEAFF. The CDR3 nucleotides are TGCGCCAGCAGCCCGGGACAGTTGAACACTGAAGCTTTCTTT.

CDR3: CASSVSGRTNEQYF. As DNA, the CDR3 is TGTGCCAGCTCCGTCAGCGGGAGAACCAACGAGCAGTACTTC. This chain links TRBV18 with TRBJ2-7; 8 positions match TRBD2. The J segment lost 5 bases and the V segment lost 6 bases, leaving 9 bases of the junction unmatched. This CDR3 comprises 14 residues. Germline CDR1 and CDR2: KGHSH and LQKENI.

This chain uses TRBV7-9 with TRBJ1-4; TRBD1 is a possible D gene (6 bases). The V end lost 5 bases, the J end lost 8 bases, and 18 bases lay between the germline ends. Germline V gene data show CDR1 as SEHNR and CDR2 as FQNEAQ (reference sequence). The CDR3 has 15 amino acids. The CDR3 DNA reads as TGTGCCAGCAGCCCTACCGGGACACGAGGGGAAAAACTGTTTTTT. It encodes CASSPTGTRGEKLFF.

The rearrangement uses TRBV9 and TRBJ2-2; 7 bases match TRBD2. From germline, CDR1 is SGDLS and CDR2 YYNGEE. The CDR3 totals 16 residues. With 1 base clipped from V and 0 bases from J, the junction kept 3 bases outside the gene matches. The CDR3 nucleotides are TGTGCCAGCAGCGTAAATCGGGAGGCGAACACCGGGGAGCTGTTTTTT. It translates to CASSVNREANTGELFF.

This clone is a singleton in its sample. The chain employs TRBV11-2 and TRBJ2-3; 10 bases fit TRBD2. The V gene's germline CDR1 is SGHAT and CDR2 FQNNGV. The CDR3 has 17 amino acids. Trimming took 2 bases from V and 4 from J; bases not matched to a gene: 9. CDR3: CASSLYPGLAGADTQYF. The CDR3 DNA follows: TGTGCCAGCAGCTTATATCCCGGGCTAGCGGGGGCAGATACGCAGTATTTT.